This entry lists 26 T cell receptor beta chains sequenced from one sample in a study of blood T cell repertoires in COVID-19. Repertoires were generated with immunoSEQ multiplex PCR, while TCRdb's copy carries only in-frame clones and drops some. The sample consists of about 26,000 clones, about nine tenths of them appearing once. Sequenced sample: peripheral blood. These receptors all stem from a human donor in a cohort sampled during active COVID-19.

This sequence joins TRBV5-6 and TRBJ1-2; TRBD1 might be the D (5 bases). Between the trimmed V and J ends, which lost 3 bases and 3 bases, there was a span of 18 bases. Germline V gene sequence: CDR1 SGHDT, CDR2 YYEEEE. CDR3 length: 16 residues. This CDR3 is CASSWGGGTNDYGYTF. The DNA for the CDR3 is TGTGCCAGCAGCTGGGGGGGAGGAACCAACGACTATGGCTACACCTTC.

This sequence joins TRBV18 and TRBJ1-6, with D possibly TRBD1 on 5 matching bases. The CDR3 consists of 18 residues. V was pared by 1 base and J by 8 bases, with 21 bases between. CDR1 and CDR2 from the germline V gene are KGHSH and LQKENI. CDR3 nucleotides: TGTGCCAGCTCACCACTCGGCTCCTCGACAGCGTCCGATTCACCCCTCCACTTT. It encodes CASSPLGSSTASDSPLHF.

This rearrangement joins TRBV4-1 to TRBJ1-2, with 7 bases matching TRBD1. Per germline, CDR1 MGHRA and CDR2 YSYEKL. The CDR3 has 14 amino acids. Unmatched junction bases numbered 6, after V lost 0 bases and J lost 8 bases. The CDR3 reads CASSQEGDRDGYTF. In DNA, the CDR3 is TGCGCCAGCAGCCAAGAAGGCGACAGGGACGGCTACACCTTC.

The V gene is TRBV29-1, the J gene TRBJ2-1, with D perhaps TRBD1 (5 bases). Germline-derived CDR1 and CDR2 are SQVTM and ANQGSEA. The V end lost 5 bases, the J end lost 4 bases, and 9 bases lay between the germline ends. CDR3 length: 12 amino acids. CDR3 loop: CSVRSGYNEQFF. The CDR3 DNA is TGCAGCGTTAGATCAGGGTACAATGAGCAGTTCTTC.

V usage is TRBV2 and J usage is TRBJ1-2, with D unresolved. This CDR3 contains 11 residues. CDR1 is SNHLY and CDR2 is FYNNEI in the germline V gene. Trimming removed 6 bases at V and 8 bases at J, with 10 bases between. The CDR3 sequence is CASSLGGGYTF. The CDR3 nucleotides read TGTGCCAGCAGCCTAGGTGGCGGCTACACCTTC.

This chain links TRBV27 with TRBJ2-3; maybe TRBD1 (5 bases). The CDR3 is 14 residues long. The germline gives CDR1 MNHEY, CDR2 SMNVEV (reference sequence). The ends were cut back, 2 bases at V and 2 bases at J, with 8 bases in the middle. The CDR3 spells CASSLGRDTDTQYF. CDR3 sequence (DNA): TGTGCCAGCAGTTTAGGCAGGGACACAGATACGCAGTATTTT.

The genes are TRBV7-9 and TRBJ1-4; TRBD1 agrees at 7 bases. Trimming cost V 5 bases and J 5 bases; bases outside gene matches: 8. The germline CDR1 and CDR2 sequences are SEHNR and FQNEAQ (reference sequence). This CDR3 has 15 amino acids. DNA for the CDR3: TGTGCCAGCAGCGGGAGGACAGGCGAAAATGAAAAACTGTTTTTT. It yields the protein CASSGRTGENEKLFF.

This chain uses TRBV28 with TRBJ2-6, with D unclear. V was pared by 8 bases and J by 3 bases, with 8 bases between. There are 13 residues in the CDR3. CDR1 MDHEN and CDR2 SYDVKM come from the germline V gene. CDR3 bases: TGTGCCAGCCATCAAATTGGGGCCAACGTCCTGACTTTC. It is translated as CASHQIGANVLTF. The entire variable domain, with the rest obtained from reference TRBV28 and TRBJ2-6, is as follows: DVKVTQSSRYLVKRTGEKVFLECVQDMDHENMFWYRQDPGLGLRLIYFSYDVKMKEKGDIPEGYSVSREKKERFSLILESASTNQTSMYLCASHQIGANVLTFGAGSRLTVL.

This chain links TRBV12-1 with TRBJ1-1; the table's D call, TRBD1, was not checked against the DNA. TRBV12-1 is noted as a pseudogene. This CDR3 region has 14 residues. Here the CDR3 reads CASSFTQGRTEAFF. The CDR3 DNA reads TGTGCCAGCAGCTTTACGCAGGGTCGGACTGAAGCTTTCTTT.

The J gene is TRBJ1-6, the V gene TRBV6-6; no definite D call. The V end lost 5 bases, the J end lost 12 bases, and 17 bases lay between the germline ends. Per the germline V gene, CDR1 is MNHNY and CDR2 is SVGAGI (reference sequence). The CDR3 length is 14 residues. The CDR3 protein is CASSPQDLSGPLHF. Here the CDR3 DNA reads TGTGCCAGCAGTCCCCAAGACCTCTCGGGACCCCTCCACTTT.

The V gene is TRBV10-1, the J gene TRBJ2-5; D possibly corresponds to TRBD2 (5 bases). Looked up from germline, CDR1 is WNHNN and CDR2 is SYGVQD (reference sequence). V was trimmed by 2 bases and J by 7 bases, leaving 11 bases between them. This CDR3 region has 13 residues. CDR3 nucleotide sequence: TGCGCCAGCAGTGAGGTCGGGATGGGGACCCAGTACTTC. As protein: CASSEVGMGTQYF.

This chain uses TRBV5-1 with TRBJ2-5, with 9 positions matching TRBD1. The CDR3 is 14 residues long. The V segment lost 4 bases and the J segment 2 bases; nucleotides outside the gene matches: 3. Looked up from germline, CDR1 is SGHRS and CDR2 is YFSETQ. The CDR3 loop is CASSLGTGQETQYF. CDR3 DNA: TGCGCCAGCAGCCTGGGGACAGGGCAAGAGACCCAGTACTTC.

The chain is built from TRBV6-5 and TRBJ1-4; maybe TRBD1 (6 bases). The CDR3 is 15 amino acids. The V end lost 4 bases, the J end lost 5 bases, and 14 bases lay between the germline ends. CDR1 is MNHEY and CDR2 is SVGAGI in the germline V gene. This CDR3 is CASSSVFGQNEKLFF. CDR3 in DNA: TGTGCCAGCAGTTCGGTATTTGGACAGAATGAAAAACTGTTTTTT.

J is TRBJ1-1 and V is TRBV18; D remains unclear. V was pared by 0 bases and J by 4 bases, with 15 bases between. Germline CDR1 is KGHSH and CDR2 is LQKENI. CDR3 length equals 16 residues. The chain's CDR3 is CASSPPLGSGSTEAFF. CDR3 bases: TGTGCCAGCTCACCACCGCTCGGGTCGGGGAGCACTGAAGCTTTCTTT. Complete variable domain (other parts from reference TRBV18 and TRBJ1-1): NAGVMQNPRHLVRRRGQEARLRCSPMKGHSHVYWYRQLPEEGLKFMVYLQKENIIDESGMPKERFSAEFPKEGPSILRIQQVVRGDSAAYFCASSPPLGSGSTEAFFGQGTRLTVV.

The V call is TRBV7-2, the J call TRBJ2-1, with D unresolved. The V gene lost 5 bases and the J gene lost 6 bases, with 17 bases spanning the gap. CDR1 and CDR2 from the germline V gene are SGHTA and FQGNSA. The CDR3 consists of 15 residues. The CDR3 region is CASSRMHGVGNEQFF. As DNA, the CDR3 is TGTGCCAGCAGCCGTATGCACGGTGTCGGCAATGAGCAGTTCTTC.

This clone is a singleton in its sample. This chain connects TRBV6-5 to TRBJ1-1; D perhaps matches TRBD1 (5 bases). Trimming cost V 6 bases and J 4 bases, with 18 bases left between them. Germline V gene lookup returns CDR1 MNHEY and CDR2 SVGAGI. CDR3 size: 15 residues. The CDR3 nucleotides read TGTGCCAGCAGGGGGGACTGGGGGTCATCCACTGAAGCTTTCTTT. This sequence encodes CASRGDWGSSTEAFF.

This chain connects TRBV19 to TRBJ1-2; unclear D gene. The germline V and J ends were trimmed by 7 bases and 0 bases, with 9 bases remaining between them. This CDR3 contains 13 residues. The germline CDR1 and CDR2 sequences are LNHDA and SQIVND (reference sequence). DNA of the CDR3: TGTGCCAGTACATACCGAGCTAACTATGGCTACACCTTC. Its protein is CASTYRANYGYTF. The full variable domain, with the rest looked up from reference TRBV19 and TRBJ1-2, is DGGITQSPKYLFRKEGQNVTLSCEQNLNHDAMYWYRQDPGQGLRLIYYSQIVNDFQKGDIAEGYSVSREKKESFPLTVTSAQKNPTAFYLCASTYRANYGYTFGSGTRLTVV.

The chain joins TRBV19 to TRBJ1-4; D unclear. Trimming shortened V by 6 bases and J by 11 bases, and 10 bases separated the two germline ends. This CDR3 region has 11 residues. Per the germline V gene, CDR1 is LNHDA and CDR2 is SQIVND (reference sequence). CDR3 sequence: CASRDRGKLFF. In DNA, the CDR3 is TGTGCCAGTAGGGACCGAGGGAAACTGTTTTTT.

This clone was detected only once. The CDR3 DNA is TGTGCCAGCAGCGCCGGGACAGGAATCCTGGAGACCCAGTACTTC. It codes for CASSAGTGILETQYF. This chain uses TRBV9 with TRBJ2-5, with 8 bases identical to TRBD1. Per germline, CDR1 SGDLS and CDR2 YYNGEE. V trimming: 3 bases; J trimming: 5 bases; junction bases outside the gene matches: 9. CDR3 length equals 15 residues. The whole variable domain, remainder taken from reference TRBV9 and TRBJ2-5, is DSGVTQTPKHLITATGQRVTLRCSPRSGDLSVYWYQQSLDQGLQFLIQYYNGEERAKGNILERFSAQQFPDLHSELNLSSLELGDSALYFCASSAGTGILETQYFGPGTRLLVL.

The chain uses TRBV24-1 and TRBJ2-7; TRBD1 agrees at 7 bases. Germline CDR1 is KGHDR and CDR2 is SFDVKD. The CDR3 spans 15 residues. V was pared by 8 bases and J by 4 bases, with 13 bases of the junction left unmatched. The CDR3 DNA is TGTGCCACCACCGCCGACAGGGTATCGTTTTACGAGCAGTACTTC. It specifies CATTADRVSFYEQYF.

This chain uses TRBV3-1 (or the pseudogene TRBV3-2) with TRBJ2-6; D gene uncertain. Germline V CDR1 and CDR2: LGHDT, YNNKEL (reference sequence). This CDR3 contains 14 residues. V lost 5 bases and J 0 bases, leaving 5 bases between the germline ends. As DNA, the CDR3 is TGTGCCAGCAGCGTATTCTCTGGGGCCAACGTCCTGACTTTC. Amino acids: CASSVFSGANVLTF.

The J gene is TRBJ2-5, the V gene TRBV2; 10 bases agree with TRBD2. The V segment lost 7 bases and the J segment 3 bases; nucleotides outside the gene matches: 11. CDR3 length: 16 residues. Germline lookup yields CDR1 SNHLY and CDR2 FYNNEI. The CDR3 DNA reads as TGTGCCAGCATTGGGGAGCGGGGGGGCTGGAAAGAGACCCAGTACTTC. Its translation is CASIGERGGWKETQYF. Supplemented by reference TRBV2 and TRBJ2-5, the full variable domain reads EPEVTQTPSHQVTQMGQEVILRCVPISNHLYFYWYRQILGQKVEFLVSFYNNEISEKSEIFDDQFSVERPDGSNFTLKIRSTKLEDSAMYFCASIGERGGWKETQYFGPGTRLLVL.

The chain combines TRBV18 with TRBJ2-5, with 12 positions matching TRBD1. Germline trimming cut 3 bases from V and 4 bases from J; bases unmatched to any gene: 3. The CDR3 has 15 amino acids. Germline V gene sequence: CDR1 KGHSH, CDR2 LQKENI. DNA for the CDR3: TGTGCCAGCTCACCGGGACAGGGGGCAGGAGAGACCCAGTACTTC. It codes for CASSPGQGAGETQYF.

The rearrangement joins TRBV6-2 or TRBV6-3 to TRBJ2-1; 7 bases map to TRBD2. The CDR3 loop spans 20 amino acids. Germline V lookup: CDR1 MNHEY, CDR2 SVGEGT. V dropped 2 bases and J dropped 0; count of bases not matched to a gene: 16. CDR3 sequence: CASSYPSGAVLWSSYNEQFF. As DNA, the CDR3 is TGTGCCAGCAGTTACCCCAGCGGGGCGGTCTTGTGGAGCTCCTACAATGAGCAGTTCTTC.

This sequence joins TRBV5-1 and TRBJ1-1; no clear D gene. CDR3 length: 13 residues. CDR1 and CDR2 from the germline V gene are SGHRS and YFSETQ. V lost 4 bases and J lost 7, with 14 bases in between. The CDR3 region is CASSPSSGFEAFF. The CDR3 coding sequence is TGCGCCAGCAGCCCCTCATCGGGGTTTGAAGCTTTCTTT.

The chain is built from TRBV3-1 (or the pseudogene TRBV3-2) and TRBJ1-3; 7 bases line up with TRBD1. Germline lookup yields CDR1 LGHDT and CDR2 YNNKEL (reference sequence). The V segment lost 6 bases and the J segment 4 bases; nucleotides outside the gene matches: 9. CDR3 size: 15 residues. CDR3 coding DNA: TGTGCCAGCAGTCAGGGGGACTTGGGGGGAAACACCATATATTTT. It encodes CASSQGDLGGNTIYF.